The entry below gives a single T cell receptor (beta chain) sequence along with its context. What antigen it recognizes has not been identified. No base-level quality is on record; no much larger clone is a single base apart. The trial excluded patients who had a history of autoimmune disease or were on systemic immunosuppression. Peripheral blood for TCR sequencing was collected from all dose cohorts at baseline, on cycle 4 day 1, and on cycle 7 day 1. Samples were obtained from an open-label, multicenter, first-in-human phase I dose-escalation trial of ivuxolimab. Adults with locally advanced or metastatic head and neck squamous cell, hepatocellular, melanoma or renal cell carcinoma were enrolled in the trial. Before TCR sequencing, CD4+ T cells and CD8+ T cells were sorted from peripheral blood as separate populations. The sample is drawn from a study of OX40 agonist ivuxolimab in advanced cancers. In the study overall: Ivuxolimab was a fully human IgG2 agonistic monoclonal antibody targeting the costimulatory receptor OX40 (CD134). Patients were allowed to have had prior anti-PD-1, anti-PD-L1 or anti-CTLA-4 therapy, and 40% to 45% of the dose-escalation patients had previously received checkpoint inhibitors. A male proportion of about 79% and a mean age of 60 years, ranging from about 20 to 79, were recorded for the dose-escalation cohort. The paper reports the monotherapy dose-escalation portion (N of about 52 patients) of the phase I ivuxolimab trial. Intravenous ivuxolimab was administered to patients every 2 weeks at six dose levels: 0.01, 0.1, 0.3, 1.5, 3 and 10 mg/kg. Three dose-escalation patients achieved partial responses, one with hepatocellular carcinoma and two with cutaneous melanoma. Among the roughly 52 dose-escalation patients, 19 had hepatocellular carcinoma, around 15 melanoma, 9 renal cell carcinoma and 9 head and neck cancer. The purpose of peripheral TCRbeta sequencing was to test whether ivuxolimab changed TCR sequence diversity and led to clonal T-cell expansion. Summary of the overall study and its limitations: At doses of 0.1 to 3.0 mg/kg, clonal expansion of both CD4+ and CD8+ T cells in blood was seen between baseline and week 6. After ivuxolimab, CD8+ T cells had more expanded clones than CD4+ T cells on average. Which antigens the clonally expanded peripheral T cells were specific for was not determined. Low levels of normalized T-cell clonal expansion were also shown by some nonresponding patients. In the 0.1-3.0 mg/kg groups, partial responders had among the lowest normalized peripheral clonal expansion, particularly in CD8+ T cells.

To sequence the TCRbeta CDR3 region, genomic DNA was isolated from the sorted cells. TCRbeta CDR3 regions were sequenced using the immunoSEQ Assay. What TCRdb holds here is the immuneACCESS table cut down to in-frame rearrangements. Part of the clones is not present; checked against another copy, under half of the missing clones reflect an unresolved V gene, and the others are unexplained. The sample yields 48,000 or so clones; approximately 86% were counted once. The ten biggest clones cover over 1.5% of the sample. The sample here was CD4+ or CD8+ T cells sorted from blood, taken in a trial of the OX40 agonist ivuxolimab. The TCR was taken from an adult with an advanced solid tumor such as melanoma, head and neck, liver or kidney cancer.

The CDR3 protein is CASSLRGGGPSEQFF. The nucleotides are TGTGCCAGCAGCTTAAGAGGGGGAGGGCCAAGTGAGCAGTTCTTC. The rearranged segments are TRBV7-3 and TRBJ2-1; the D gene is perhaps TRBD2, from 7 matching bases. V gives up 1 base and J gives up 9 bases, and the segment between their germline ends measures 16 bases. In the germline V gene, CDR1 corresponds to SGHTA and CDR2 to FQGTGA. The CDR3 covers 15 residues, taking in both the cysteine and the phenylalanine. Only CDR3 DNA remains: 45 bases, in frame from the first base.